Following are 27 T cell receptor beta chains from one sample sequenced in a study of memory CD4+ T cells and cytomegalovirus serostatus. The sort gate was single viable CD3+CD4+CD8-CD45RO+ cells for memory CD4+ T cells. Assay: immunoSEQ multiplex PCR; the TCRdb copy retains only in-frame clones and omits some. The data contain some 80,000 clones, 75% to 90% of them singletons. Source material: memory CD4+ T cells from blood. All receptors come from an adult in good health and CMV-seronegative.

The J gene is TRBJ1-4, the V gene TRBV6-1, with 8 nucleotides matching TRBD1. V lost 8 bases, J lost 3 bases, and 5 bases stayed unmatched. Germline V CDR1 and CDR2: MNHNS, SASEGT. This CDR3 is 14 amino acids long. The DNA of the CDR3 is TGTGCCAGCCGAGGACAGGGACCTAATGAAAAACTGTTTTTT. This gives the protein CASRGQGPNEKLFF.

The CDR3 region is CASSPRLGGVGETQYF. The CDR3 DNA follows: TGTGCCAGCAGCCCCAGGTTGGGGGGGGTAGGGGAGACCCAGTACTTC. V usage is TRBV11-2 and J usage is TRBJ2-5, with 7 bases matching TRBD2. CDR3 length: 16 amino acids. Germline V gene sequence: CDR1 SGHAT, CDR2 FQNNGV. V shed 5 bases and J 5 bases; nucleotides not matched to a gene: 14. Drawing the rest from reference TRBV11-2 and TRBJ2-5, the complete variable domain is EAGVAQSPRYKIIEKRQSVAFWCNPISGHATLYWYQQILGQGPKLLIQFQNNGVVDDSQLPKDRFSAERLKGVDSTLKIQPAKLEDSAVYLCASSPRLGGVGETQYFGPGTRLLVL.

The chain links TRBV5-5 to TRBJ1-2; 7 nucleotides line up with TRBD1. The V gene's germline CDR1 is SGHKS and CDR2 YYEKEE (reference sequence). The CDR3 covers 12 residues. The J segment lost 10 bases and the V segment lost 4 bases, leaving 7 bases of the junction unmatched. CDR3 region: CASSTGTDFYTF. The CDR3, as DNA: TGTGCCAGCAGCACCGGGACAGACTTCTACACCTTC.

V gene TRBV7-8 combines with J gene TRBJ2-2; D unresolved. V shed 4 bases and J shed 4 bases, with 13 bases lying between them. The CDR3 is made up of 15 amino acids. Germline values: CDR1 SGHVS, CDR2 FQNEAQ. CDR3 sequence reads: CASSSRTRSTGELFF. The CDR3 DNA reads TGTGCCAGCAGCTCCCGAACCCGGTCCACCGGGGAGCTGTTTTTT.

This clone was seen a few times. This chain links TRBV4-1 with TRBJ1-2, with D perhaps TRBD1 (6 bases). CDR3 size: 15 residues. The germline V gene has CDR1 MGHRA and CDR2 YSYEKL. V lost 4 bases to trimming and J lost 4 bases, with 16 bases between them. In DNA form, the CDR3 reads TGCGCCAGCAGCCGGGGGCCTGGGGGCGGCTATGGCTACACCTTC. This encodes CASSRGPGGGYGYTF.

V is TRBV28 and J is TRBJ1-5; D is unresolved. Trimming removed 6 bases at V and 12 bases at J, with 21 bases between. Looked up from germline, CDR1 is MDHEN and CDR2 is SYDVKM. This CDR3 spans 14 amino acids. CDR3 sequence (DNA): TGTGCCAGCAGGCTCGGTAGAACCTCTGGAGACCAGCATTTT. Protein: CASRLGRTSGDQHF. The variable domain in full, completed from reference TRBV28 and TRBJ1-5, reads DVKVTQSSRYLVKRTGEKVFLECVQDMDHENMFWYRQDPGLGLRLIYFSYDVKMKEKGDIPEGYSVSREKKERFSLILESASTNQTSMYLCASRLGRTSGDQHFGDGTRLSIL.

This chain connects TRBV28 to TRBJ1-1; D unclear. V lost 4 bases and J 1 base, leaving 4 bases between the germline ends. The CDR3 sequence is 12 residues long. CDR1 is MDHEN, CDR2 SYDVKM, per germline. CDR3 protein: CASSSENTEAFF. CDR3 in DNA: TGTGCCAGCAGTTCAGAGAACACTGAAGCTTTCTTT.

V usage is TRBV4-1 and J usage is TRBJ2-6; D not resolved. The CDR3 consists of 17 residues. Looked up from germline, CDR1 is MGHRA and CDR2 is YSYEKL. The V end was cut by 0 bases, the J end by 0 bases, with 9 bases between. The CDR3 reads CASSQEIFDSGANVLTF. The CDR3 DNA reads TGCGCCAGCAGCCAAGAAATTTTCGACTCTGGGGCCAACGTCCTGACTTTC.

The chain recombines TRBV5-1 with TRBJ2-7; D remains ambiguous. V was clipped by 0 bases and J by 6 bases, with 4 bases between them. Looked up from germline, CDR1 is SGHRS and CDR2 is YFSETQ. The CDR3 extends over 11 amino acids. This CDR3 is CASSLGGEQYF. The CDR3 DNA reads TGCGCCAGCAGCTTGGGAGGCGAGCAGTACTTC.

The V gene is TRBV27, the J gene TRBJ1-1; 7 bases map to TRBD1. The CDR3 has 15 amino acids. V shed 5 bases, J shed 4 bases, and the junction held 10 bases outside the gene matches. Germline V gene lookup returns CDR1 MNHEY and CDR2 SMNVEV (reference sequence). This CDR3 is CASSLRQGGGTEAFF. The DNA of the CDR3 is TGTGCCAGCAGTCTCAGACAGGGAGGTGGCACTGAAGCTTTCTTT.

The CDR3 sequence: CASSFGGNQPQHF. The CDR3 DNA sequence: TGTGCCAGCAGTTTCGGAGGCAATCAGCCCCAGCATTTT. V gene TRBV6-5 combines with J gene TRBJ1-5; D is unresolved. CDR1 is MNHEY and CDR2 is SVGAGI in the germline V gene. This CDR3 is 13 amino acids long. Trimming removed 4 bases from V and 2 bases from J, with 6 bases in between.

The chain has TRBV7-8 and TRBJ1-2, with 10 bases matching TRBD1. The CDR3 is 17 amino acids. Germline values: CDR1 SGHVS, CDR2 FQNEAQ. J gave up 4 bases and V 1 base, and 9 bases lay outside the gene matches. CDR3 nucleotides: TGTGCCAGCAGCTTAGAATCGGGGACAGGGGTGTTCTATGGCTACACCTTC. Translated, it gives CASSLESGTGVFYGYTF.

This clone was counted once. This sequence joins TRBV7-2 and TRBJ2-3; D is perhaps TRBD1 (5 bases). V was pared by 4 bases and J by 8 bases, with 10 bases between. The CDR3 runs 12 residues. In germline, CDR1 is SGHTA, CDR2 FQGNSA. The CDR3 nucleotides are TGTGCCAGCAGCTCCGGACACGTTACGCAGTATTTT. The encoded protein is CASSSGHVTQYF.

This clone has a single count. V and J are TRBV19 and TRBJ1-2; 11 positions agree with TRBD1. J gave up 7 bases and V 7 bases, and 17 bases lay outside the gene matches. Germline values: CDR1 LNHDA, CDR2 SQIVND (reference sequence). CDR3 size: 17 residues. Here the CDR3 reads CASTNSPTGTGGSGYTF. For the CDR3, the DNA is TGTGCCAGTACCAATTCCCCCACCGGGACAGGGGGATCTGGCTACACCTTC.

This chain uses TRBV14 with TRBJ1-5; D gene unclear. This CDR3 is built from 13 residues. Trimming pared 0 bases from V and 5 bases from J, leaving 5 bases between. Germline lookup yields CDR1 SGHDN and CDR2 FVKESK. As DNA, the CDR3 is TGTGCCAGCAGCCAAGAACGTGATCAGCCCCAGCATTTT. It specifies CASSQERDQPQHF.

The CDR3 protein is CASRDRDTEYYGYTF. The CDR3 DNA reads TGTGCCAGCAGGGACCGGGACACGGAGTACTATGGCTACACCTTC. The chain has TRBV6-4 and TRBJ1-2, with D possibly TRBD1 on 6 matching bases. V shed 6 bases and J shed 3 bases, with 17 bases lying between them. In germline, CDR1 is MRHNA, CDR2 SNTAGT. CDR3 size: 15 residues.

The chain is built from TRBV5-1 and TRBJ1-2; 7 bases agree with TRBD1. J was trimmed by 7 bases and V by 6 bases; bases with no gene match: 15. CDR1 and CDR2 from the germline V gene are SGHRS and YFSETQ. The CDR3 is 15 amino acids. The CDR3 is CASTQGQAIGFGYTF. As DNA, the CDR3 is TGCGCCAGCACTCAAGGACAGGCAATAGGTTTTGGCTACACCTTC.

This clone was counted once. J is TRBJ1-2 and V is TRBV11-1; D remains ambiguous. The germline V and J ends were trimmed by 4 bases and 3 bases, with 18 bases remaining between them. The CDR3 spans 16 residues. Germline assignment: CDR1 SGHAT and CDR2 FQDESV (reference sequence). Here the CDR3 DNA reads TGTGCCAGCAGCTCTTACTTAGGGTTATCGGACTATGGCTACACCTTC. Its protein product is CASSSYLGLSDYGYTF.

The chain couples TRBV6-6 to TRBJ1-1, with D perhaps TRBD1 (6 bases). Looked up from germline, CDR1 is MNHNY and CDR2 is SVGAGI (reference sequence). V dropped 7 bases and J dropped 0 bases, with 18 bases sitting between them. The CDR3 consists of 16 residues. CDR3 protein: CASTPPTGTLNTEAFF. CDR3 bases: TGTGCCAGCACCCCCCCTACGGGGACACTGAACACTGAAGCTTTCTTT.

CDR3 protein: CATSGPGQGDYGYTF. The DNA of the CDR3 is TGTGCCACCAGCGGCCCGGGACAGGGGGATTATGGCTACACCTTC. This rearrangement joins TRBV15 to TRBJ1-2; TRBD1 matches at 11 bases. CDR1 is LNHNV, CDR2 YYDKDF, per germline (reference sequence). The CDR3 runs to 15 residues. J gave up 5 bases and V 5 bases, and 7 bases lay outside the gene matches.

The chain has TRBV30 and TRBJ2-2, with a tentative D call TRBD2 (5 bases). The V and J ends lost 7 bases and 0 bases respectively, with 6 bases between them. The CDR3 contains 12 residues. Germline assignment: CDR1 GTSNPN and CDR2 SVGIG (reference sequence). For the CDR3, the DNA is TGTGCCTCGGGGTCGAACACCGGGGAGCTGTTTTTT. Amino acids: CASGSNTGELFF.

The chain's CDR3 is CATSGQGYGYTF. In DNA form, the CDR3 reads TGTGCCACCAGCGGACAGGGTTATGGCTACACCTTC. The V and J genes are TRBV15 and TRBJ1-2; 8 nucleotides match TRBD1. There are 12 residues in the CDR3. V was pared by 5 bases and J by 5 bases, with 1 base of the junction left unmatched. Germline loops: CDR1 LNHNV, CDR2 YYDKDF (reference sequence). The full variable domain, rest sourced from reference TRBV15 and TRBJ1-2, is DAMVIQNPRYQVTQFGKPVTLSCSQTLNHNVMYWYQQKSSQAPKLLFHYYDKDFNNEADTPDNFQSRRPNTSFCFLDIRSPGLGDTAMYLCATSGQGYGYTFGSGTRLTVV.

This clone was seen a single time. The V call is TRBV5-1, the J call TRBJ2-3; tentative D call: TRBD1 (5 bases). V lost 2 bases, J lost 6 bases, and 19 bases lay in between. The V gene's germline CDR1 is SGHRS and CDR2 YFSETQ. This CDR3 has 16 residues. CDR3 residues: CASSLGLGPRKDTQYF. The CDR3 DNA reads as TGCGCCAGCAGCTTAGGTTTGGGGCCCAGGAAGGATACGCAGTATTTT.

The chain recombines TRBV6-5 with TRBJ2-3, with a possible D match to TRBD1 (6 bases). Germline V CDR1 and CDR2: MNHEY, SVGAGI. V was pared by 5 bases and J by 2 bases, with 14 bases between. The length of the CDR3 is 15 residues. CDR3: CASSLQQGPTDTQYF. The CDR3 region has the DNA TGTGCCAGCAGTCTCCAACAGGGTCCCACAGATACGCAGTATTTT.

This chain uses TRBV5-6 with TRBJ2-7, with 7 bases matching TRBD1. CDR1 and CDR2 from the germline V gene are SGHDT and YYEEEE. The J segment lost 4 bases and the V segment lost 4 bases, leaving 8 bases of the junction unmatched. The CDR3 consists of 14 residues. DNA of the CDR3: TGTGCCAGCAGCCCTCAGACAGGGTCGTACGAGCAGTACTTC. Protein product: CASSPQTGSYEQYF.

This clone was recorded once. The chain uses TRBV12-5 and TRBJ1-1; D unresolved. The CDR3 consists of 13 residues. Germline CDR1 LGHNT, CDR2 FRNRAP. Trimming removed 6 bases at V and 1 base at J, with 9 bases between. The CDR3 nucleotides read TGTGCTAGTGGCCCAGGTCAGAACACTGAAGCTTTCTTT. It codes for CASGPGQNTEAFF.

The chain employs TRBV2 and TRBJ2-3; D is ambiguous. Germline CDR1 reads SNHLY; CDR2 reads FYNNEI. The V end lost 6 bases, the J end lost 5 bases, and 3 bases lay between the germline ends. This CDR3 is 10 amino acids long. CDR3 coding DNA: TGTGCCAGCAGGATAGATACGCAGTATTTT. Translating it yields CASRIDTQYF.